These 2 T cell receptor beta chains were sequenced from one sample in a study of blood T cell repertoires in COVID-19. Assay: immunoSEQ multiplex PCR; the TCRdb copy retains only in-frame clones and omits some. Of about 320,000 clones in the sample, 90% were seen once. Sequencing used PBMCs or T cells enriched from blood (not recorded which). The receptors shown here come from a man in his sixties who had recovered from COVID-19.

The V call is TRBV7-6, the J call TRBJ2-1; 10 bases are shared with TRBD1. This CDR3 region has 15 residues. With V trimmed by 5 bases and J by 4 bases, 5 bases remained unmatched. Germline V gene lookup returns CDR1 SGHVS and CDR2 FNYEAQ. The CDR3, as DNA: TGTGCCAGCAGCACGGACAGGGGGTCGTACAATGAGCAGTTCTTC. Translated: CASSTDRGSYNEQFF.

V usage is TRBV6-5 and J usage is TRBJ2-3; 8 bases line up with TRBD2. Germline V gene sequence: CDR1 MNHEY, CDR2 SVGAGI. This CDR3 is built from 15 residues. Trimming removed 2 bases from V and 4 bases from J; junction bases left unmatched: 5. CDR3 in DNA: TGTGCCAGCAGTTACATAGCGGGGAGGGCAGATACGCAGTATTTT. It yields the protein CASSYIAGRADTQYF.